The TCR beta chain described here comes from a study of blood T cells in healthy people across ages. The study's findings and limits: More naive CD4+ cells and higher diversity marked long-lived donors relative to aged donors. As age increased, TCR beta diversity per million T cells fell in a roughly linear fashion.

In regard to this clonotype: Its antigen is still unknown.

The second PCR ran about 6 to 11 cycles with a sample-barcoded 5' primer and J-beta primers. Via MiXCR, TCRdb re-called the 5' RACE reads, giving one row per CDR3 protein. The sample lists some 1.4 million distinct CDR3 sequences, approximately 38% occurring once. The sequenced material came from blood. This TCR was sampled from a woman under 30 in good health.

CDR3 loop: CASRLPSGSEHEQYF. The CDR3, as DNA: TGTGCCAGCAGACTTCCTAGCGGGAGTGAGCACGAGCAGTACTTC. The chain has TRBV12-3 or TRBV12-4 and TRBJ2-7; the match to TRBD2 covers 10 bases. V dropped 6 bases and J dropped 5; count of bases not matched to a gene: 10. This CDR3 has 15 amino acids.